This TCR beta chain was captured by sequencing in a study of spatial heterogeneity in lung cancer. Every TCR cDNA molecule bore a unique molecular identifier. TCRdb reprocessed the 5' RACE reads via MiXCR and lists one record per CDR3 protein. The repertoire holds around 5,800 distinct CDR3 sequences, with around 7.3% as singletons. The time point was: sample taken at primary tumor resection. TCRs were sequenced from unsorted whole RNA of tumor, nontumor lung or PBMC. The V end lost 3 bases, the J end lost 0 bases, and 9 bases lay between the germline ends. Germline values: CDR1 ENHRY, CDR2 SYGVKD. This CDR3 region has 15 residues. General study points: For expanded intratumoral alpha and beta TCRs, counts tracked tumor mutation counts.

By its share, this clonotype is medium-sized. Antigen unknown. The source material was lung tumor tissue, sampled at surgery. This TCR derives from a female donor with early-stage non-small cell lung cancer. V usage is TRBV10-3 and J usage is TRBJ1-5; the D is unclear. The CDR3 DNA reads TGTGCCATCAGTGATGGGCGGAATAGCAATCAGCCCCAGCATTTT. It yields the protein CAISDGRNSNQPQHF.